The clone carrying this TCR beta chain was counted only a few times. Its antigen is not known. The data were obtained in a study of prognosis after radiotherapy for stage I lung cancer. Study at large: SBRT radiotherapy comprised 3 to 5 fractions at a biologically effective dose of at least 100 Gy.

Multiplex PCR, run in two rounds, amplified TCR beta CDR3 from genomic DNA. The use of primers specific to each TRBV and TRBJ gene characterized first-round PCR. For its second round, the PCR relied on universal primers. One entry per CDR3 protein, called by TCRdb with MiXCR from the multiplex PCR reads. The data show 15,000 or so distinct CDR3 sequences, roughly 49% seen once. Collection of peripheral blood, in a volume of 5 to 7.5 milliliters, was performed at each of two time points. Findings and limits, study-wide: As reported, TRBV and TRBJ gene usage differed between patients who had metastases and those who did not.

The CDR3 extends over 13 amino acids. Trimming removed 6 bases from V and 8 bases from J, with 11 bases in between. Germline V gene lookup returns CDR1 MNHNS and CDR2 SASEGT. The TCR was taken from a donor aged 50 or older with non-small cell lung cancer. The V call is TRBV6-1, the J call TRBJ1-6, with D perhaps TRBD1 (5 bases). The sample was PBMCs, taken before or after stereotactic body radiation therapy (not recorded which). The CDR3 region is CASSGLGDSPLHF. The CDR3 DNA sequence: TGTGCCAGCAGCGGACTGGGGGATTCACCCCTCCACTTT.